This T cell receptor beta chain comes out of a study of T cell responses to AZD1222 COVID-19 vaccine. As for the study in general: Second-dose timings of about 4 or about 12 weeks were pooled.

V dropped 4 bases and J dropped 4; count of bases not matched to a gene: 4. The CDR3 totals 14 residues. Germline V gives CDR1 GTSNPN, CDR2 SVGIG (reference sequence). Libraries were prepared by immunoSEQ multiplex PCR; TCRdb keeps only in-frame clonotypes and omits some of them. The sample holds about 140,000 clones, more than 80% seen once. This clonotype originated in an adult in good health. The sample was peripheral blood, taken on day 0 of AZD1222 vaccination. This chain connects TRBV30 to TRBJ2-4; 10 bases align to TRBD1. The CDR3: CAWTPGQGKNIQYF. The CDR3 DNA reads TGTGCCTGGACTCCGGGACAGGGGAAAAACATTCAGTACTTC. Using reference TRBV30 and TRBJ2-4 for the parts outside the CDR3, the full variable domain is SQTIHQWPATLVQPVGSPLSLECTVEGTSNPNLYWYRQAAGRGLQLLFYSVGIGQISSEVPQNLSASRPQDRQFILSSKKLLLSDSGFYLCAWTPGQGKNIQYFGAGTRLSVL.